This T cell receptor beta chain was profiled in a study of T cells in Graves' hyperthyroidism and ophthalmopathy (dated by TCRdb to about 2019). At the level of the whole study: Peripheral blood samples were taken at initial diagnosis, before any treatment was given. To identify distinguishing TCR V-J signatures, a discovery cohort of roughly 100 patients was used, comprising 43 with Graves' ophthalmopathy and some 57 with stable Graves' hyperthyroidism. Whether ophthalmopathy could be predicted prospectively was tested in an independent validation cohort made up of under 20 hyperthyroidism patients plus 17 patients who later progressed to ophthalmopathy. For training and testing, the 110 or so patients in the discovery cohort were randomly divided in a 7:3 ratio. The study also compared thyroid tissue and blood T-cell repertoires from over 5 Graves' hyperthyroidism patients. After blood sampling, hyperthyroidism patients were treated with methimazole at a starting dose of 30 mg daily, and ophthalmopathy patients were treated with high-dose intravenous methylprednisolone. According to the paper, TCR Vbeta CDR3 sequencing was carried out on 135 peripheral blood samples, which came from some 41 ophthalmopathy, 70 to 80 hyperthyroidism and approximately 17 progressor patients. Overall study outcomes, separate from this receptor: Sample size was not statistically predetermined, and investigators were not blinded to group allocation. Blood samples also contained most of the expanded thyroid clonotypes (frequency above 0.001), which suggests that blood repertoires may reflect thyroid immune responses. In cross-validation, a model built on a 13 V-J signature told ophthalmopathy apart from stable hyperthyroidism with under 90% sensitivity and about 81% specificity, and in testing the same model reached 80%/75%. During validation, the model predicted progression to ophthalmopathy a median of about 6.5 months ahead of onset, with approximately 70% sensitivity and 72% to 85% specificity.

TCR beta CDR3 regions were amplified from RNA transcripts. The TCR CDR3 was subjected to a first round of RT-PCR using the HTBI primer set and the Qiagen OneStep RT-PCR kit. A second multiplex PCR round built the libraries, followed by size selection and purification. Libraries were sequenced paired-end with 100 bp reads on an Illumina HiSeq2000. From the authors' description of their analysis: Raw data were processed with SOAPnuke, discarding reads with adapters, uncalled bases, mean Phred below 15, or no exact constant-primer or identifier match. High-quality paired reads were merged using COPE v1.2.5, and each unique nucleotide sequence was defined as a clonotype. MiTCR v1.1 was used to align clonotypes to the IMGT TRBV, TRBD and TRBJ reference segments. The analysis was restricted to V-J combinations with a frequency above 0.0001, which together covered 99% to 99.2% of the repertoires. The TCS score was defined as F50 (clonal expansion) divided by E x V (chaos), with BLOSUM62-based TCRdist calculated between CDR3 peptides within each V-J. Welch's t-statistics and random forest reduced just over 500 V-J features to under 15, which were used in a naive Bayes classifier (R e1071). Using fastp at Q25 and MiXCR, TCRdb reprocessed the public reads and kept productive beta chains. Rows with one shared CDR3 protein collapse into an entry with the most common genes and DNA. The V and J calls shown here were made by TCRdb, not taken from the authors' results. A total of 330,000 or so distinct CDR3 sequences appear in this sample, around 18% of them only once. The top ten clonotypes cover around 16% of the sample.

Ophthalmopathy patients had moderately to severely active disease, with a Clinical Activity Score of 3 or more, a NOSPECS grade of 4 or more, and a disease duration of less than 3 months. The study excluded patients with uncontrolled infections, other autoimmune diseases, pregnancy or lactation. Diagnoses were based on clinical symptoms, serum thyroxine and TRAb, thyroid ultrasound and orbital computed tomography. PBMCs were isolated from about 10 ml of fresh peripheral blood by Ficoll-Paque density gradient centrifugation. Trizol reagent was used to extract total RNA, and RNA quality was then checked on an Agilent 2100 Bioanalyzer. V was cut back by 2 bases and J by 5 bases, leaving a gap of 8 bases between them. The germline V gene (reference sequence) sets CDR1 to GTSNPN and CDR2 to SVGIG. The CDR3 contains 12 residues, cysteine and phenylalanine counted. Here the CDR3 DNA is all that survives: 36 bases in frame from base 1.

As regards this clonotype: Its binding antigen is unknown. Per-base qualities were not stored, and no clone one base away is much larger.

Input material: blood. The chain links TRBV30 with TRBJ2-3, with the D gene not clear enough to name. The clonotype comes from a woman aged 40 to 50 with Graves' ophthalmopathy. The nucleotide sequence is given as TGTGCCTGGAGTACAAGGCGAGATACGCAGTATTTT. This codes for CAWSTRRDTQYF.